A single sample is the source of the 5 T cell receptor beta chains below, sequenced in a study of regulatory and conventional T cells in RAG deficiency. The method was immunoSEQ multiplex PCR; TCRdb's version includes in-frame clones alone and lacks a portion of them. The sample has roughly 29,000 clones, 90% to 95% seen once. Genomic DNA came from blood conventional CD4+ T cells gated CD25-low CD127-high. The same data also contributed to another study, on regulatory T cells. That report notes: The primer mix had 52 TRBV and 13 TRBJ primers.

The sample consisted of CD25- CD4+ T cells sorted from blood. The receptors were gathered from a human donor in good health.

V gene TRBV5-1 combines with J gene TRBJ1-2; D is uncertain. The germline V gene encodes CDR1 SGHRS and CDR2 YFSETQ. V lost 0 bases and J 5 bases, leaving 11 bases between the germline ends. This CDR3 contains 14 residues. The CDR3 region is CASSLGVASYGYTF. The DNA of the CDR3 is TGCGCCAGCAGCTTGGGAGTTGCATCATATGGCTACACCTTC. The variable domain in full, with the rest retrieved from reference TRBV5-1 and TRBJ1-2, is KAGVTQTPRYLIKTRGQQVTLSCSPISGHRSVSWYQQTPGQGLQFLFEYFSETQRNKGNFPGRFSGRQFSNSRSEMNVSTLELGDSALYLCASSLGVASYGYTFGSGTRLTVV.

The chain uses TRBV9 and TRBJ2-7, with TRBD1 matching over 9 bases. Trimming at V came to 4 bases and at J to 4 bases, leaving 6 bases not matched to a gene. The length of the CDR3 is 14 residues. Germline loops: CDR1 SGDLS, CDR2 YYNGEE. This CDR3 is CASSPGQGYYEQYF. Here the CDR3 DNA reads TGTGCCAGCAGCCCCGGACAGGGGTATTACGAGCAGTACTTC.

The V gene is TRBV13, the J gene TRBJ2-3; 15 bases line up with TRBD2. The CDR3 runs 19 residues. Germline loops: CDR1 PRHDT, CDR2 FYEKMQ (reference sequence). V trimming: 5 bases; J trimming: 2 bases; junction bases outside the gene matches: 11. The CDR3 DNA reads TGTGCCAGCAGCCCGGAGACCGGACTAGCGGGGGGGCCCACAGATACGCAGTATTTT. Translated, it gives CASSPETGLAGGPTDTQYF.

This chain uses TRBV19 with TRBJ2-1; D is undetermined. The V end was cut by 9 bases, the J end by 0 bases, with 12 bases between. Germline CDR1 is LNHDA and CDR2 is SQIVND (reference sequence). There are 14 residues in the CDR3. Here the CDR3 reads CASRPANSYNEQFF. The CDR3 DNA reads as TGTGCCAGCCGTCCAGCGAACTCCTACAATGAGCAGTTCTTC.

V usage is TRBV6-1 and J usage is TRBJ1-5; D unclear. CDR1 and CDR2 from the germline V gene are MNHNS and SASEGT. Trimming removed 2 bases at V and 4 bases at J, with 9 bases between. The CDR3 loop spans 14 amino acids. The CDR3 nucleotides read TGTGCCAGCAGTGAAAGGACGGGGAATCAGCCCCAGCATTTT. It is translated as CASSERTGNQPQHF.